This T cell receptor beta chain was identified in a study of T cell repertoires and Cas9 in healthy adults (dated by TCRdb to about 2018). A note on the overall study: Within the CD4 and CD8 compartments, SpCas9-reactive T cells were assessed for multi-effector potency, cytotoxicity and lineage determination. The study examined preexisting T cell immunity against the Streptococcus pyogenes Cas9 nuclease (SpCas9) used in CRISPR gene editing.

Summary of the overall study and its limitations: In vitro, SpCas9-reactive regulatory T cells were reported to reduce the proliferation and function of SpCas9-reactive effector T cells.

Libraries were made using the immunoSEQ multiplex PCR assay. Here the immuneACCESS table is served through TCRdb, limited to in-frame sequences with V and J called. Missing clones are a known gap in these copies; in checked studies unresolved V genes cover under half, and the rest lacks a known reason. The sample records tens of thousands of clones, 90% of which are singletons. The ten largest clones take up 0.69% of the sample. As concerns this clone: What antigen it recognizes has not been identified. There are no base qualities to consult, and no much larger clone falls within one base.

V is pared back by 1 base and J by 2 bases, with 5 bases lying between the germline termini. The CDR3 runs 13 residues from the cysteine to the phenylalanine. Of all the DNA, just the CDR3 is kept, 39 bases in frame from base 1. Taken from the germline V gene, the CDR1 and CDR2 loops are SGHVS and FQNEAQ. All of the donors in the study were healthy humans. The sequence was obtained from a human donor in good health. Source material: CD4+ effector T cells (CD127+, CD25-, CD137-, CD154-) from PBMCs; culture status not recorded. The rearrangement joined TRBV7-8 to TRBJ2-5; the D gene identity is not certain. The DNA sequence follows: TGTGCCAGCAGCTTAGTAGGACAAGAGACCCAGTACTTC. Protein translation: CASSLVGQETQYF.